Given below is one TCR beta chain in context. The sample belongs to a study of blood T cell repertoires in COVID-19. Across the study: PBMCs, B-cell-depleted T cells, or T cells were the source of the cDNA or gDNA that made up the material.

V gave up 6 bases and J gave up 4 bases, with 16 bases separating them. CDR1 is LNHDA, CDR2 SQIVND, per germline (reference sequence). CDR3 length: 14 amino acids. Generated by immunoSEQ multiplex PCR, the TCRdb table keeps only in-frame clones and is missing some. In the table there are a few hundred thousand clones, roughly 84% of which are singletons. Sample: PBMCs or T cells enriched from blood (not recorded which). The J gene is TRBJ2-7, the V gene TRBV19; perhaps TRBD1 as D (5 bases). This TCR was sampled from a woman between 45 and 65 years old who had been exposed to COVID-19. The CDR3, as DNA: TGTGCCAGTAGAAGGGGCGCCGGGCCTTACGAGCAGTACTTC. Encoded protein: CASRRGAGPYEQYF.